What follows are 27 T cell receptor beta chains derived from one specimen sequenced in a study of regulatory T cells in long-lasting Graves disease. Specified time point: persistent/refractory GD, antithyroid drugs over 5 years with positive TRAb. RNA from PBMCs was the source of the TCR library. Through Arm-PCR of CDR3 regions and iRepertoire HTBI primers, TCR beta libraries were built. TCRdb re-called the multiplex PCR reads with MiXCR, one entry per CDR3 protein. The sample lists about 310,000 distinct CDR3 sequences; more than 20% were seen once. The specimen comprised peripheral blood mononuclear cells (PBMCs), sampled when the disease was refractory, from a patient treated with antithyroid drugs. The receptors shown here come from a female donor with Graves disease.

The V call is TRBV7-9, the J call TRBJ1-4; the D is unclear. Trimming left V 3 bases short and J 8 bases short, with 10 bases between. Germline V gene sequence: CDR1 SEHNR, CDR2 FQNEAQ (reference sequence). The CDR3 consists of 13 residues. CDR3 sequence reads: CASSFNRGEKLFF. The CDR3 DNA reads as TGTGCCAGCAGCTTCAACCGGGGAGAAAAACTGTTTTTT.

This clonotype has a count of ten or more. The V call is TRBV28, the J call TRBJ2-7; TRBD1 agrees at 10 bases. V was clipped by 2 bases and J by 5 bases; unmatched bases: 6. The CDR3 is made up of 15 amino acids. Germline V lookup: CDR1 MDHEN, CDR2 SYDVKM. The CDR3 reads CASSLTDRGSHEQYF. Written as DNA, the CDR3 is TGTGCCAGCAGTTTAACGGACAGGGGGTCCCACGAGCAGTACTTC.

This clonotype was seen many times. The CDR3 loop is CASSFGTTNQPQHF. CDR3 coding DNA: TGTGCCAGCAGTTTCGGGACAACGAATCAGCCCCAGCATTTT. This sequence joins TRBV12-3 or TRBV12-4 and TRBJ1-5, with D perhaps matching TRBD1 (6 bases). The V end was cut by 3 bases, the J end by 4 bases, with 10 bases between. This CDR3 is built from 14 residues.

This clonotype was found many times. The V gene is TRBV20-1, the J gene TRBJ1-1; D is unresolved. The CDR3 is made up of 14 amino acids. The germline CDR1 and CDR2 sequences are DFQATT and SNEGSKA (reference sequence). Deletions cut 1 base from V and 0 bases from J, with 9 bases between. CDR3 nucleotide sequence: TGCAGTGCTAGAGTCCCCGGGTTGAACACTGAAGCTTTCTTT. Translated: CSARVPGLNTEAFF.

The sample holds a few counts of this clonotype. This chain connects TRBV6-1 to TRBJ1-1; D gene ambiguous. V was pared by 5 bases and J by 7 bases, with 14 bases between. CDR3 size: 13 residues. Germline V gene data show CDR1 as MNHNS and CDR2 as SASEGT. The CDR3 coding sequence is TGTGCCAGCAGTAACCAGGCAGCACTTGAAGCTTTCTTT. Translated, it gives CASSNQAALEAFF.

Regarding this clonotype: A much larger clonotype is one base distant, so this may be a read error. This sequence joins TRBV9 and TRBJ2-1; TRBD2 agrees at 7 bases. Germline values: CDR1 SGDLS, CDR2 YYNGEE. Trimming cost V 5 bases and J 7 bases; bases outside gene matches: 12. The CDR3 has 15 amino acids. The CDR3 nucleotides read TGTGCCAGCAGTCCGTCGTCGGGGGGAGGGAATGAGCAGTTCTTC. Residues: CASSPSSGGGNEQFF.

In its sample, this clonotype was seen many times. The chain joins TRBV13 to TRBJ2-7; 7 bases agree with TRBD2. CDR3 length equals 15 residues. Germline loops: CDR1 PRHDT, CDR2 FYEKMQ (reference sequence). With V trimmed by 6 bases and J by 2 bases, 10 bases remained unmatched. The CDR3 protein is CASSQSGAMPYEQYF. CDR3 nucleotide sequence: TGTGCCAGCAGTCAGAGCGGGGCCATGCCCTACGAGCAGTACTTC.

This clonotype was found many times. The chain uses TRBV5-6 and TRBJ1-1; D unclear. CDR1 is SGHDT, CDR2 YYEEEE, per germline. Trimming stripped 3 bases from V and 1 base from J, with 10 bases between. The CDR3 sequence is 14 residues long. Here the CDR3 DNA reads TGTGCCAGCAGCTGGATTATGACGAACACTGAAGCTTTCTTT. This codes for CASSWIMTNTEAFF.

In this sample, this clonotype turned up many times. This chain connects TRBV20-1 to TRBJ1-2; a possible D gene is TRBD1 (5 bases). Per germline, CDR1 DFQATT and CDR2 SNEGSKA (reference sequence). Deletions cut 5 bases from V and 4 bases from J, with 14 bases between. This CDR3 region has 13 residues. Written as DNA, the CDR3 is TGCAGTGCTGTGGACACGGGAGGCTATGGCTACACCTTC. Its protein is CSAVDTGGYGYTF.

V usage is TRBV30 and J usage is TRBJ1-5; possible D gene TRBD1, 6 bases. V lost 1 base and J 2 bases, leaving 12 bases between the germline ends. The CDR3 extends over 15 amino acids. Germline values: CDR1 GTSNPN, CDR2 SVGIG (reference sequence). The DNA of the CDR3 is TGTGCCTGGAGTGCGGGGGCGCGGGGCAATCAGCCCCAGCATTTT. It translates to CAWSAGARGNQPQHF. Drawing the rest from reference TRBV30 and TRBJ1-5, the complete variable domain is SQTIHQWPATLVQPVGSPLSLECTVEGTSNPNLYWYRQAAGRGLQLLFYSVGIGQISSEVPQNLSASRPQDRQFILSSKKLLLSDSGFYLCAWSAGARGNQPQHFGDGTRLSIL.

This clonotype appeared many times. J is TRBJ2-5 and V is TRBV29-1; TRBD2 is a possible D gene (7 bases). This CDR3 contains 13 residues. Germline V gives CDR1 SQVTM, CDR2 ANQGSEA. V was cut by 3 bases and J by 5 bases, with 13 bases left in between. CDR3 in DNA: TGCAGCGTTGAGGAGGAGGGGGGGGAGACCCAGTACTTC. Translating it yields CSVEEEGGETQYF.

There are a few counts of this clonotype. This sequence joins TRBV7-9 and TRBJ1-2; no reliable D call. The V end lost 7 bases, the J end lost 0 bases, and 15 bases lay between the germline ends. Germline-derived CDR1 and CDR2 are SEHNR and FQNEAQ (reference sequence). The CDR3 length is 15 residues. CDR3 coding DNA: TGTGCCAGCAACCCGGAAGGGCGAGCTAACTATGGCTACACCTTC. As protein: CASNPEGRANYGYTF.

This clonotype was seen ten or more times. The V call is TRBV28, the J call TRBJ1-1; D call uncertain. V gave up 1 base and J gave up 0 bases, with 6 bases separating them. Germline lookup yields CDR1 MDHEN and CDR2 SYDVKM. This CDR3 has 14 residues. The CDR3 DNA is TGTGCCAGCAGTTTATCACTCATGAACACTGAAGCTTTCTTT. Protein sequence: CASSLSLMNTEAFF.

J is TRBJ2-7 and V is TRBV7-2, with 12 bases fitting TRBD2. The CDR3 consists of 15 residues. V trimming: 1 base; J trimming: 3 bases; junction bases outside the gene matches: 1. Per germline, CDR1 SGHTA and CDR2 FQGNSA. CDR3 in amino acids: CASSLGLAGDYEQYF. The DNA for the CDR3 is TGTGCCAGCAGCTTAGGACTAGCGGGAGACTACGAGCAGTACTTC.

This clonotype occurred a few times. The chain links TRBV12-3 or TRBV12-4 to TRBJ2-7, with no clear D. Trimming removed 6 bases from V and 2 bases from J, with 20 bases in between. The CDR3 sequence is 16 residues long. For the CDR3, the DNA is TGTGCCAGCAGCGACCTGGGTACCCCAGCCCCCTACGAGCAGTACTTC. Amino acids: CASSDLGTPAPYEQYF.

This clonotype was detected ten times or more. The rearrangement uses TRBV28 and TRBJ1-2; D remains ambiguous. This CDR3 spans 12 amino acids. V was pared by 4 bases and J by 4 bases, with 7 bases between. Per germline, CDR1 MDHEN and CDR2 SYDVKM. The CDR3 coding sequence is TGTGCCAGCAGTTCCGAGCCCTATGGCTACACCTTC. It yields the protein CASSSEPYGYTF.

This clonotype appeared many times. This sequence joins TRBV20-1 and TRBJ2-7; no clear D gene. This CDR3 has 12 residues. CDR1 is DFQATT, CDR2 SNEGSKA, per germline (reference sequence). Trimming shortened V by 6 bases and J by 0 bases, and 9 bases separated the two germline ends. The CDR3, as DNA: TGCAGTGCAGGGCATACCTCCTACGAGCAGTACTTC. It yields the protein CSAGHTSYEQYF.

CDR3 in DNA: TGCAGCGTTAGACGGGGAGGAGAGACCCAGTACTTC. Amino acids: CSVRRGGETQYF. The chain uses TRBV29-1 and TRBJ2-5, with D possibly being TRBD2 (6 bases). The germline CDR1 and CDR2 sequences are SQVTM and ANQGSEA. The CDR3 length is 12 residues. Trimming took 5 bases from V and 4 from J, leaving 11 bases between them.

This chain connects TRBV20-1 to TRBJ2-1; D is unclear. Germline-derived CDR1 and CDR2 are DFQATT and SNEGSKA (reference sequence). V was cut by 1 base and J by 4 bases, with 26 bases left in between. The CDR3 covers 19 residues. CDR3 sequence: CSARGASPATTTSYNEQFF. The DNA for the CDR3 is TGCAGTGCTAGAGGAGCCTCTCCGGCTACCACCACCAGTTACAATGAGCAGTTCTTC.

In nucleotides, the CDR3 is TGTGCCAGCAGCTCGGGCGGGGAGGGAGCGGGGCCCCAGCATTTT. Amino acid sequence: CASSSGGEGAGPQHF. V gene TRBV7-2 combines with J gene TRBJ1-5; D ambiguous. V was cut by 4 bases and J by 9 bases, with 19 bases left in between. The CDR3 extends over 15 amino acids. CDR1 and CDR2 from the germline V gene are SGHTA and FQGNSA.

Remarks on this clonotype: Being one base from a much bigger clone, this may be a read error. V gene TRBV9 combines with J gene TRBJ2-5; D possibly corresponds to TRBD1 (6 bases). The germline gives CDR1 SGDLS, CDR2 YYNGEE. The CDR3 length is 15 residues. This CDR3 is CASSVDGRGQETQSF. CDR3 sequence (DNA): TGTGCCAGCAGCGTAGACGGCAGGGGCCAAGAGACCCAGTCCTTC.

The J gene is TRBJ2-7, the V gene TRBV6-5; no definite D call. Trimming removed 0 bases from V and 0 bases from J, with 12 bases in between. This CDR3 is 16 amino acids long. Germline V CDR1 and CDR2: MNHEY, SVGAGI. The CDR3 loop reads CASSYSTGGNSYEQYF. The CDR3 coding sequence is TGTGCCAGCAGTTACTCGACCGGCGGAAACTCCTACGAGCAGTACTTC.

V and J are TRBV3-1 and TRBJ1-2, with TRBD1 matching over 8 bases. V dropped 1 base and J dropped 7; count of bases not matched to a gene: 5. The CDR3 is 14 amino acids. Germline values: CDR1 LGHDT, CDR2 YNNKEL (reference sequence). CDR3 protein: CASSQGQGLSGYTF. The CDR3 nucleotides are TGTGCCAGCAGCCAAGGACAGGGGCTCTCTGGCTACACCTTC.

This clonotype was counted many times. The chain's CDR3 is CASSQGRVGGYGYTF. The DNA of the CDR3 is TGTGCCAGCAGCCAAGGGAGGGTAGGGGGCTATGGCTACACCTTC. The J gene is TRBJ1-2, the V gene TRBV3-1, with D possibly matching TRBD1 (6 bases). The CDR3 sequence is 15 residues long. Trimming removed 1 base at V and 4 bases at J, with 13 bases between. Germline V gene sequence: CDR1 LGHDT, CDR2 YNNKEL (reference sequence).

This clonotype was seen a few times. The V gene is TRBV6-1, the J gene TRBJ2-7; TRBD2 matches 9 bases. J gave up 4 bases and V 6 bases, and 10 bases lay outside the gene matches. The CDR3 covers 15 residues. In germline, CDR1 is MNHNS, CDR2 SASEGT. CDR3 in amino acids: CASRSSGRGSYEQYF. The DNA for the CDR3 is TGTGCCAGCAGGAGTAGCGGGAGAGGATCATACGAGCAGTACTTC.

This clonotype has a count of ten or more. This chain joins TRBV18 and TRBJ2-7, with 7 nucleotides matching TRBD1. CDR1 KGHSH and CDR2 LQKENI come from the germline V gene. This CDR3 contains 12 residues. The V segment lost 6 bases and the J segment 5 bases; nucleotides outside the gene matches: 4. The CDR3 DNA sequence: TGTGCCAGCTCCCTAGACAGGGACGAGCAGTACTTC. It encodes CASSLDRDEQYF.

This clonotype was detected ten times or more. For the CDR3, the DNA is TGTGCCAGCAGCTTAGGACAGATGGCTGAAGCTTTCTTT. It codes for CASSLGQMAEAFF. This rearrangement joins TRBV7-2 to TRBJ1-1; possible D gene TRBD1, 5 bases. V lost 1 base to trimming and J lost 6 bases, with 9 bases between them. In germline, CDR1 is SGHTA, CDR2 FQGNSA. The CDR3 has 13 amino acids.